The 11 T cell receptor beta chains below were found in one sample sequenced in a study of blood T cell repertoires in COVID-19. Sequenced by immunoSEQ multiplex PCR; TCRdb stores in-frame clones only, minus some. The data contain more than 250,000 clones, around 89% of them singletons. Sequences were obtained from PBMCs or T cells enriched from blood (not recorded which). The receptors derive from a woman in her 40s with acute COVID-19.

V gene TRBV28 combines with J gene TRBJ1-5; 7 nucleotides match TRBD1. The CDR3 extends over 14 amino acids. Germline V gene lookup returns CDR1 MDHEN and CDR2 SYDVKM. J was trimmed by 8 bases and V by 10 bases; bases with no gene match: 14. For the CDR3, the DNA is TGTGCCACCCAGGGACAGCTCTCGTTAGAGCCCCAGCATTTT. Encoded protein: CATQGQLSLEPQHF.

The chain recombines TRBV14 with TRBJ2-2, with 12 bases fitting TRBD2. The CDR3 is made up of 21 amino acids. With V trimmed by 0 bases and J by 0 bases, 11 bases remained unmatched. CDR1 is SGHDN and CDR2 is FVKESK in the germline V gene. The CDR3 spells CASSQDMGLAGFFANTGELFF. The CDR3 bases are TGTGCCAGCAGCCAAGATATGGGACTAGCGGGCTTCTTCGCGAACACCGGGGAGCTGTTTTTT.

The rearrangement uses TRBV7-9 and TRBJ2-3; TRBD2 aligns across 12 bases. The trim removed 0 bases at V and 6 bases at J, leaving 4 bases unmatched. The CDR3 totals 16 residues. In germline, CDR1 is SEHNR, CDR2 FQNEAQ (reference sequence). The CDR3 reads CASSLAVTSGSDTQYF. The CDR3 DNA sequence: TGTGCCAGCAGCTTAGCGGTGACTAGCGGGAGTGATACGCAGTATTTT.

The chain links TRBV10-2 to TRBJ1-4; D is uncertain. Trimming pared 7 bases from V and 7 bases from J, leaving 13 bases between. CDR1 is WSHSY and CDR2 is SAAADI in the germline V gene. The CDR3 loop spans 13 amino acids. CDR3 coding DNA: TGCGCCAGCAAGACCTTGGGGAGTGAAAAACTGTTTTTT. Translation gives CASKTLGSEKLFF.

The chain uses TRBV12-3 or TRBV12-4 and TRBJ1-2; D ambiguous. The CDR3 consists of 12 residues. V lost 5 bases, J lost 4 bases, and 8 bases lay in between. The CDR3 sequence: CASSISGYGYTF. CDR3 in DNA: TGTGCCAGCAGTATTTCCGGCTATGGCTACACCTTC.

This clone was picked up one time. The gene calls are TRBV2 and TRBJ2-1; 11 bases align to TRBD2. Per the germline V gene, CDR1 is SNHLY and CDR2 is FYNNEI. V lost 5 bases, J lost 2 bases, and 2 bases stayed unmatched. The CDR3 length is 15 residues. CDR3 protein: CASSLAGGPYNEQFF. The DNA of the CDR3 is TGTGCCAGCAGTTTAGCGGGAGGGCCCTACAATGAGCAGTTCTTC.

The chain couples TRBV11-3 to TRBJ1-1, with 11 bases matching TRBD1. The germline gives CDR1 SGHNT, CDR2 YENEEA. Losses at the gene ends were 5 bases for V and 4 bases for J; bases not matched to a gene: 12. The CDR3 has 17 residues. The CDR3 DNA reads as TGTGCCAGCAGCCTTTACGGTGGACAGGGGGCGGGCACTGAAGCTTTCTTT. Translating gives CASSLYGGQGAGTEAFF.

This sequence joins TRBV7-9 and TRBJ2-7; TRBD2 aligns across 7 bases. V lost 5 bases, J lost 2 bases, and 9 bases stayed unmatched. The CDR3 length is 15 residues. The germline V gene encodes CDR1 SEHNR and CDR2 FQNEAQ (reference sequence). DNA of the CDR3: TGTGCCAGCAGCCCCTACAGCGGGGAAACCTACGAGCAGTACTTC. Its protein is CASSPYSGETYEQYF. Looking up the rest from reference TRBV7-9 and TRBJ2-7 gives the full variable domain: DTGVSQNPRHKITKRGQNVTFRCDPISEHNRLYWYRQTLGQGPEFLTYFQNEAQLEKSRLLSDRFSAERPKGSFSTLEIQRTEQGDSAMYLCASSPYSGETYEQYFGPGTRLTVT.

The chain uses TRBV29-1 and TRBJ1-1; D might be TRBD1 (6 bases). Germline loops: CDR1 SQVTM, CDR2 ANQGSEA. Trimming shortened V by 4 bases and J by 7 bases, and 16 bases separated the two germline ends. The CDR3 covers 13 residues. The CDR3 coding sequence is TGCAGCGTTGGGGCTGGACGGACAGATGAAGCTTTCTTT. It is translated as CSVGAGRTDEAFF. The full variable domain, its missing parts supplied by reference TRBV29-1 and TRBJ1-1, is SAVISQKPSRDICQRGTSLTIQCQVDSQVTMMFWYRQQPGQSLTLIATANQGSEATYESGFVIDKFPISRPNLTFSTLTVSNMSPEDSSIYLCSVGAGRTDEAFFGQGTRLTVV.

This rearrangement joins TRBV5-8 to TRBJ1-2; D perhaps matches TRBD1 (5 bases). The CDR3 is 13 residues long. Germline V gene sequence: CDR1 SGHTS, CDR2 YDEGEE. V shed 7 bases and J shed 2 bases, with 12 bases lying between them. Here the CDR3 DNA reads TGTGCCAGCGGATCCGCAGGGAACTATGGCTACACCTTC. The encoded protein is CASGSAGNYGYTF.

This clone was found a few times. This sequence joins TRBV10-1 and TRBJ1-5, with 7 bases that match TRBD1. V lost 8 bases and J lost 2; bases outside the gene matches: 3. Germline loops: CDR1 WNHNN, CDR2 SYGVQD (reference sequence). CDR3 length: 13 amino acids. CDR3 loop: CASGQAGNQPQHF. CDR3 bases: TGCGCCAGCGGACAGGCGGGCAATCAGCCCCAGCATTTT.